The 25 T cell receptor beta chains below all came from one sample that was sequenced in a study of blood T cell repertoires in COVID-19. Profiling relied on immunoSEQ multiplex PCR, and the TCRdb table lists in-frame clones only, not all of them. There are around 380,000 clones in the sample; more than 65% occur only once, and 0.85% to 1.2% lies in the top ten. The sample comprised peripheral blood. Source of these receptors: a human donor with acute or convalescent COVID-19. The donor label of this sample is uncertain.

The chain couples TRBV5-6 to TRBJ1-5; D remains unclear. V was trimmed by 0 bases and J by 3 bases, leaving 13 bases between them. This CDR3 comprises 16 residues. Per the germline V gene, CDR1 is SGHDT and CDR2 is YYEEEE. CDR3 protein: CASSLGPLGNNQPQHF. Here the CDR3 DNA reads TGTGCCAGCAGCTTGGGTCCTCTCGGTAACAATCAGCCCCAGCATTTT.

V and J are TRBV2 and TRBJ1-5; 8 bases align to TRBD1. Germline V lookup: CDR1 SNHLY, CDR2 FYNNEI. V shed 7 bases, J shed 7 bases, and the junction held 6 bases outside the gene matches. CDR3 length: 13 amino acids. The DNA of the CDR3 is TGTGCCAGCACTTCGACAGGGGTCCAGCCCCAGCATTTT. This codes for CASTSTGVQPQHF.

This chain joins TRBV10-3 and TRBJ2-2; 9 bases fit TRBD1. Trimming cost V 3 bases and J 4 bases; bases outside gene matches: 15. This CDR3 is 19 amino acids long. The germline V gene encodes CDR1 ENHRY and CDR2 SYGVKD. In DNA, the CDR3 is TGTGCCATCAGTGAACCGGGACAGGGTTCCCTCGGGGGCACCGGGGAGCTGTTTTTT. Protein: CAISEPGQGSLGGTGELFF.

This clone was detected many times. The chain carries TRBV16 and TRBJ1-5; TRBD1 matches at 7 bases. The CDR3 has 15 amino acids. The ends lost 8 bases at V and 1 base at J; junction bases unmatched: 8. Germline V gene data show CDR1 as KGHSY and CDR2 as FQNENV. The CDR3: CASSGQVQSNQPQHF. The CDR3 DNA follows: TGTGCCAGCTCCGGACAGGTCCAAAGCAATCAGCCCCAGCATTTT. Supplemented by reference TRBV16 and TRBJ1-5, the full variable domain reads GEEVAQTPKHLVRGEGQKAKLYCAPIKGHSYVFWYQQVLKNEFKFLISFQNENVFDETGMPKERFSAKCLPNSPCSLEIQATKLEDSAVYFCASSGQVQSNQPQHFGDGTRLSIL.

The chain recombines TRBV4-1 with TRBJ1-3; the D gene is possibly TRBD1 (5 bases). The V end was cut by 0 bases, the J end by 4 bases, with 16 bases between. CDR1 MGHRA and CDR2 YSYEKL come from the germline V gene. The CDR3 is 17 residues long. CDR3 sequence: CASSQEVELGQGNTIYF. In DNA, the CDR3 is TGCGCCAGCAGCCAAGAGGTGGAATTGGGGCAAGGAAACACCATATATTTT.

The rearrangement links TRBV18 to TRBJ1-1; no reliable D call. Trimming stripped 6 bases from V and 0 bases from J, with 11 bases between. This CDR3 is 14 amino acids long. The germline CDR1 and CDR2 sequences are KGHSH and LQKENI. As DNA, the CDR3 is TGTGCCAGCTCCCGCCGAAACATGAACACTGAAGCTTTCTTT. Translating it yields CASSRRNMNTEAFF.

This clone was found once. This sequence joins TRBV19 and TRBJ1-6; 9 bases match TRBD1. The V and J ends lost 0 bases and 7 bases, in that order; junction bases with no gene match: 4. The CDR3 has 16 residues. Germline assignment: CDR1 LNHDA and CDR2 SQIVND (reference sequence). The CDR3 DNA reads TGTGCCAGTAGTATAGACCCGGACAGGGGCAATTCACCCCTCCACTTT. This encodes CASSIDPDRGNSPLHF. Looking up the rest from reference TRBV19 and TRBJ1-6 gives the full variable domain: DGGITQSPKYLFRKEGQNVTLSCEQNLNHDAMYWYRQDPGQGLRLIYYSQIVNDFQKGDIAEGYSVSREKKESFPLTVTSAQKNPTAFYLCASSIDPDRGNSPLHFGNGTRLTVT.

This clone was seen only a few times. A junction boundary mismatches the germline segment, possibly from a read error. The chain couples TRBV5-1 to TRBJ1-2, with 10 bases fitting TRBD1. Germline lookup yields CDR1 SGHRS and CDR2 YFSETQ. The CDR3 covers 14 residues. DNA for the CDR3: TGCGCCAGCAGCTCAGACTACGGGGACAGGGGCTGCGCCTTC. Encoded protein: CASSSDYGDRGCAF.

The chain links TRBV19 to TRBJ1-6, with D possibly being TRBD1 (6 bases). This CDR3 contains 14 residues. Trimming took off 6 bases at V and 10 bases at J, with 16 bases between the two ends. CDR1 and CDR2 (germline): LNHDA, SQIVND (reference sequence). The CDR3 DNA reads TGTGCCAGTAGCCCTTTTGGGGGCAACTCACCCCTCCACTTT. Translation: CASSPFGGNSPLHF.

The rearrangement links TRBV28 to TRBJ2-3; possibly TRBD2 for D (6 bases). The V gene's germline CDR1 is MDHEN and CDR2 SYDVKM. This CDR3 region has 19 residues. V was clipped by 5 bases and J by 0 bases, with 24 bases between them. CDR3 sequence (DNA): TGTGCCAGCAGTCCCTTAACCGGGACTTTTTTTTCTAGCACAGATACGCAGTATTTT. Its translation: CASSPLTGTFFSSTDTQYF.

The CDR3 DNA reads as TGTGCCAGCCGGACAGGGGGCACGAACACCGGGGAGCTGTTTTTT. Translating it yields CASRTGGTNTGELFF. The rearrangement uses TRBV18 and TRBJ2-2; 11 nucleotides align to TRBD1. Germline V CDR1 and CDR2: KGHSH, LQKENI. Trimming cost V 8 bases and J 0 bases; bases outside gene matches: 2. The CDR3 is 15 amino acids.

The chain has TRBV7-9 and TRBJ1-2; no clear D. This CDR3 region has 12 residues. CDR1 and CDR2 (germline): SEHNR, FQNEAQ (reference sequence). V gave up 5 bases and J gave up 7 bases, with 11 bases separating them. The CDR3 DNA is TGTGCCAGCAGCCCGGAGCTCTCTGGCTACACCTTC. Translating it yields CASSPELSGYTF.

V gene TRBV19 combines with J gene TRBJ1-3; D gene ambiguous. Germline V lookup: CDR1 LNHDA, CDR2 SQIVND (reference sequence). V gave up 7 bases and J gave up 0 bases, with 10 bases separating them. The CDR3 has 14 amino acids. The CDR3 loop reads CASIAVSSGNTIYF. The CDR3 DNA follows: TGTGCCAGTATCGCGGTGAGCTCTGGAAACACCATATATTTT.

The V gene is TRBV5-1, the J gene TRBJ1-1; weak D call: TRBD1 (5 bases). Germline V gene sequence: CDR1 SGHRS, CDR2 YFSETQ. CDR3 length: 13 residues. Trimming removed 0 bases from V and 4 bases from J, with 7 bases in between. Here the CDR3 reads CASSLGRVTEAFF. In DNA form, the CDR3 reads TGCGCCAGCAGCTTGGGCAGGGTCACTGAAGCTTTCTTT.

This chain connects TRBV28 to TRBJ2-7; 7 positions match TRBD1. Germline CDR1 reads MDHEN; CDR2 reads SYDVKM. V was pared by 7 bases and J by 0 bases, with 3 bases of the junction left unmatched. This CDR3 is built from 13 residues. The CDR3 loop reads CASTTGNSYEQYF. CDR3 nucleotides: TGTGCCAGCACGACAGGGAACTCCTACGAGCAGTACTTC.

The chain employs TRBV27 and TRBJ1-1; TRBD1 might be the D (5 bases). CDR3 length: 11 amino acids. The germline V gene encodes CDR1 MNHEY and CDR2 SMNVEV (reference sequence). V was clipped by 8 bases and J by 11 bases, with 15 bases between them. The CDR3, as DNA: TGTGCCAGCTACCGGGGAGGGGTGGCTTTCTTT. Translated, it gives CASYRGGVAFF.

V is TRBV6-1 and J is TRBJ1-5; no definite D call. CDR3 length: 15 residues. Looked up from germline, CDR1 is MNHNS and CDR2 is SASEGT. Trimming removed 2 bases from V and 3 bases from J, with 11 bases in between. This chain's CDR3 is CASSEQQPANQPQHF. The CDR3 DNA reads TGTGCCAGCAGTGAACAACAGCCCGCCAATCAGCCCCAGCATTTT.

DNA for the CDR3: TGCGCCAGCAGCCAAGAAAAGCTATACGAGCAGTACTTC. This gives the protein CASSQEKLYEQYF. V gene TRBV4-1 combines with J gene TRBJ2-7; D uncertain. The CDR3 is 13 residues long. Trimming took off 0 bases at V and 4 bases at J, with 7 bases between the two ends. The germline V gene encodes CDR1 MGHRA and CDR2 YSYEKL.

J is TRBJ2-3 and V is TRBV5-1; possibly TRBD1 for D (5 bases). Germline V gene lookup returns CDR1 SGHRS and CDR2 YFSETQ. This CDR3 has 15 amino acids. V gave up 0 bases and J gave up 2 bases, with 10 bases separating them. CDR3: CASSLEGYHTDTQYF. CDR3 DNA sequence: TGCGCCAGCAGCTTGGAGGGGTACCACACAGATACGCAGTATTTT.

The V call is TRBV5-8, the J call TRBJ2-1; 7 nucleotides align to TRBD1. Trimming removed 0 bases from V and 5 bases from J; junction bases left unmatched: 8. This CDR3 spans 16 amino acids. Germline V lookup: CDR1 SGHTS, CDR2 YDEGEE. This chain's CDR3 is CASSLGGQLKNNEQFF. The CDR3 DNA sequence: TGTGCCAGCAGCTTGGGGGGACAGTTGAAAAACAATGAGCAGTTCTTC.

The V and J genes are TRBV24-1 and TRBJ2-1; D gene uncertain. This CDR3 spans 13 amino acids. V gave up 1 base and J gave up 8 bases, with 8 bases separating them. The V gene's germline CDR1 is KGHDR and CDR2 SFDVKD. Here the CDR3 reads CATSDFVGDEQFF. For the CDR3, the DNA is TGTGCCACCAGTGATTTTGTAGGAGATGAGCAGTTCTTC.

This clone was picked up many times. This chain uses TRBV4-1 with TRBJ1-6; 9 bases line up with TRBD1. After removal of 3 bases from V and 5 bases from J, the junction contained 14 bases not matched to a gene. CDR3 size: 19 residues. The germline V gene has CDR1 MGHRA and CDR2 YSYEKL. CDR3 protein: CASSQAINRGRLDNSPLHF. The CDR3 DNA sequence: TGCGCCAGCAGCCAGGCTATTAACAGGGGGCGCTTGGATAATTCACCCCTCCACTTT.

The genes are TRBV7-7 and TRBJ2-5; 7 nucleotides match TRBD1. After removal of 2 bases from V and 3 bases from J, the junction contained 3 bases not matched to a gene. The CDR3 spans 14 residues. Germline V CDR1 and CDR2: SSHAT, FNYEAQ (reference sequence). The CDR3 DNA is TGTGCCAGCAGCTTAACGGGACAGAAAGAGACCCAGTACTTC. The encoded protein is CASSLTGQKETQYF.

V gene TRBV5-6 combines with J gene TRBJ2-1, with D uncertain. The CDR3 extends over 12 amino acids. Germline V gene lookup returns CDR1 SGHDT and CDR2 YYEEEE. With 2 bases removed from V and 6 bases from J, the gap between germline ends came to 6 bases. CDR3 sequence: CASSLLLNEQFF. In DNA form, the CDR3 reads TGTGCCAGCAGCTTACTGCTCAATGAGCAGTTCTTC.

This clone was counted a single time. The rearrangement joins TRBV28 to TRBJ2-7; 7 nucleotides align to TRBD1. This CDR3 comprises 15 residues. Germline CDR1 is MDHEN and CDR2 is SYDVKM. The J segment lost 2 bases and the V segment lost 7 bases, leaving 11 bases of the junction unmatched. The CDR3 reads CASTHLRQGTYEQYF. The CDR3 DNA reads TGTGCCAGCACCCACTTACGACAGGGCACCTACGAGCAGTACTTC.